This T cell receptor (beta chain) was sequenced for a study of T cell responses to AZD1222 COVID-19 vaccine. Overall study results and limits: At 160-218 and 743-854, vaccine-associated CD4 TCRs were dominant, and they spanned spike. Clonal diversity was possibly underestimated; the donors were predominantly white British and more often female.

The data were produced by immunoSEQ multiplex PCR, yet TCRdb's version contains in-frame clones alone and is incomplete. The sample yields around 130,000 clones, 80% to 90% seen once. Regarding this clone: The antigen is undetermined.

The source of this sequence is an adult in good health. The sample consisted of peripheral blood, taken on day 0 of AZD1222 vaccination.

The CDR3 sequence: CASSEAVGVLEAFF. CDR3 DNA sequence: TGTGCCAGCAGTGAAGCTGTAGGGGTCCTTGAAGCTTTCTTT. The chain recombines TRBV2 with TRBJ1-1, with D possibly TRBD1 on 5 matching bases. This CDR3 is built from 14 residues. The V and J ends lost 0 bases and 7 bases respectively, with 12 bases between them. Germline V CDR1 and CDR2: SNHLY, FYNNEI.